Following are 2 T cell receptor beta chains from one sample sequenced in a study of T cell responses to AZD1222 COVID-19 vaccine. Sequencing used immunoSEQ multiplex PCR; TCRdb keeps in-frame clones, though not all of them. This sample has approximately 130,000 clones; almost 85% occur once, and the top ten carry 7.9%. The sample here was peripheral blood, taken 28 days after the second dose of the MenACWY control vaccine. All receptors derive from an adult who received the MenACWY meningococcal vaccine as a control.

This chain joins TRBV28 and TRBJ1-2; D perhaps matches TRBD1 (6 bases). Trimming removed 0 bases from V and 7 bases from J, with 12 bases in between. CDR3 length equals 14 residues. Germline V CDR1 and CDR2: MDHEN, SYDVKM. CDR3 residues: CASSLWGAFGGYTF. In DNA, the CDR3 is TGTGCCAGCAGTTTATGGGGGGCGTTCGGTGGCTACACCTTC.

V usage is TRBV5-1 and J usage is TRBJ2-3, with D perhaps TRBD1 or TRBD2 (5 bases each). The CDR3 is 12 residues long. Looked up from germline, CDR1 is SGHRS and CDR2 is YFSETQ. V dropped 2 bases and J dropped 8 bases, with 9 bases sitting between them. For the CDR3, the DNA is TGCGCCAGCAGCTTTGAGGGGTCTACGCAGTATTTT. Translated, it gives CASSFEGSTQYF.